A selection of T cell receptor beta chains follows, all from one sample in a study of blood T cell repertoires in COVID-19. Repertoires were generated with immunoSEQ multiplex PCR, while TCRdb's copy carries only in-frame clones and drops some. The table has roughly 250,000 clones, around four fifths seen once. The specimen sequenced was peripheral blood. The receptors derive from a man aged 50 to 60 with acute or convalescent COVID-19. The CDR3 runs from the conserved cysteine through the conserved F or W. Fields, in order: J gene, V gene, D gene, clone size, CDR3 protein, CDR3 DNA. The D gene is left open where the match is weak. Clone size is shown for a subset of rows, as once, few, many or a class of expanded clone.

>TRBJ2-3|TRBV19|TRBD2|NA
CASSMLAGRSSTDTQYF
TGTGCCAGTAGTATGCTAGCGGGACGATCTAGCACAGATACGCAGTATTTT
>TRBJ1-6|TRBV6-5|NA|NA
CASSYSTGRERSPLHF
TGTGCCAGCAGTTACTCCACAGGTAGAGAGCGATCACCCCTCCACTTT
>TRBJ2-7|TRBV4-1|NA|NA
CASSQDQGYEQYF
TGCGCCAGCAGCCAAGATCAGGGCTACGAGCAGTACTTC
>TRBJ2-7|TRBV11-2|NA|NA
CASSPKITIPSYEQYF
TGTGCCAGCAGCCCAAAAATCACTATACCGAGCTACGAGCAGTACTTC
>TRBJ1-6|TRBV19|TRBD1|NA
CASSIDRGRIGSPLHF
TGTGCCAGTAGTATCGACAGGGGGCGAATTGGGTCACCCCTCCACTTT
>TRBJ1-6|TRBV30|NA|once
CAWSLASLRGSPLHF
TGTGCCTGGAGTCTCGCCTCTCTCCGCGGTTCACCCCTCCACTTT
>TRBJ1-6|TRBV6-5|TRBD1|NA
CASREWDRGYSPLHF
TGTGCCAGCAGGGAGTGGGACAGGGGTTATTCACCCCTCCACTTT
>TRBJ1-1|TRBV27|TRBD1|NA
CASSSQNGPRTGYTEAFF
TGTGCCAGCAGTTCCCAAAATGGACCTAGGACAGGATACACTGAAGCTTTCTTT
>TRBJ2-3|TRBV28|NA|NA
CASSLGGGITDTQYF
TGTGCCAGCAGTTTGGGCGGCGGGATTACAGATACGCAGTATTTT
>TRBJ2-5|TRBV10-2|NA|NA
CASKEGRGEVETQYF
TGCGCCAGCAAAGAGGGCAGGGGCGAGGTAGAGACCCAGTACTTC
>TRBJ1-2|TRBV19|TRBD1|NA
CASIQSGTGPYGYTF
TGTGCCAGTATTCAATCCGGGACAGGCCCCTATGGCTACACCTTC
>TRBJ1-3|TRBV5-1|NA|NA
CASSLSPGFGNTIYF
TGCGCCAGCAGCTTGAGTCCGGGTTTTGGAAACACCATATATTTT
>TRBJ1-4|TRBV20-1|NA|many
CSASRVTGAEKLFF
TGCAGTGCTAGTCGGGTGACAGGAGCTGAAAAACTGTTTTTT
>TRBJ1-1|TRBV13|NA|NA
CASSLAVNTEAFF
TGTGCCAGCAGCTTAGCGGTCAACACTGAAGCTTTCTTT
>TRBJ1-2|TRBV5-8|TRBD1|NA
CASSWGGQGFYGYTF
TGTGCCAGCAGCTGGGGGGGACAGGGTTTCTATGGCTACACCTTC
>TRBJ2-7|TRBV6-5|NA|NA
CASSYSWQDEQYF
TGTGCCAGCAGTTACTCGTGGCAGGACGAGCAGTACTTC
>TRBJ1-4|TRBV5-1|TRBD1|NA
CASSSLGTGEEKLFF
TGCGCCAGCAGCTCTTTAGGGACAGGGGAGGAAAAACTGTTTTTT
>TRBJ1-2|TRBV28|NA|NA
CASSLFSGTNYGYTF
TGTGCCAGCAGTTTATTTTCAGGAACTAACTATGGCTACACCTTC
>TRBJ2-2|TRBV7-2|NA|NA
CASSLVPTGAGELFF
TGTGCCAGCAGCTTAGTCCCAACGGGGGCCGGGGAGCTGTTTTTT
>TRBJ1-4|TRBV11-3|TRBD1|few
CASSPRQGNEKLFF
TGTGCCAGCAGCCCTAGACAGGGGAATGAAAAACTGTTTTTT
>TRBJ1-4|TRBV9|NA|NA
CASSVARANADATNEKLFF
TGTGCCAGCAGCGTAGCCAGGGCTAACGCGGATGCAACTAATGAAAAACTGTTTTTT
>TRBJ1-1|TRBV5-6|NA|NA
CASTLNRVNTEAFF
TGTGCCAGCACATTGAACAGGGTGAACACTGAAGCTTTCTTT
>TRBJ1-1|TRBV10-1|NA|NA
CASSVGQYTEAFF
TGCGCCAGCAGTGTCGGACAGTACACTGAAGCTTTCTTT
>TRBJ1-5|TRBV5-6|TRBD1|NA
CASSLWDRAIQPQHF
TGTGCCAGCAGCTTGTGGGACAGGGCAATTCAGCCCCAGCATTTT
>TRBJ1-5|TRBV25-1|NA|NA
CASSVTGANQPQHF
TGTGCCAGCAGCGTAACAGGAGCCAATCAGCCCCAGCATTTT
>TRBJ2-5|TRBV7-3|TRBD1|NA
CASSRDSQETQYF
TGTGCCAGCAGCCGGGACAGCCAAGAGACCCAGTACTTC
>TRBJ1-1|TRBV24-1|NA|NA
CARCFVVRNTEAFF
TGTGCCAGGTGCTTCGTGGTGCGGAACACTGAAGCTTTCTTT
>TRBJ1-1|TRBV4-1|TRBD1|few
CASSQERGDRGHTEAFF
TGCGCCAGCAGCCAAGAAAGAGGGGACAGGGGTCATACTGAAGCTTTCTTT
>TRBJ2-5|TRBV1|NA|few
CTSSHLRLAGTQETQYF
TGCACCAGCAGCCATCTCCGACTAGCGGGGACACAAGAGACCCAGTACTTC
>TRBJ1-2|TRBV5-1|NA|NA
CASRDGVGYTF
TGCGCCAGTAGAGACGGAGTTGGCTACACCTTC
>TRBJ2-1|TRBV5-4|TRBD2|NA
CASSPRLAASYNEQFF
TGTGCCAGCAGCCCGAGACTAGCGGCATCCTACAATGAGCAGTTCTTC
>TRBJ2-3|TRBV6-2/TRBV6-3|NA|NA
CASSYLFAGRTDTQYF
TGTGCCAGCAGTTACTTGTTTGCGGGTCGCACAGATACGCAGTATTTT
>TRBJ2-2|TRBV9|TRBD2|NA
CASSVLAGVTNTGELFF
TGTGCCAGCAGCGTTCTAGCGGGAGTTACGAACACCGGGGAGCTGTTTTTT
>TRBJ2-7|TRBV6-1|NA|NA
CASSGQGSPRAYEQYF
TGTGCCAGCAGTGGGCAGGGGTCACCAAGAGCCTACGAGCAGTACTTC
>TRBJ2-3|TRBV30|TRBD1|NA
CAWSQGVGTDTQYF
TGTGCCTGGAGTCAGGGGGTCGGCACAGATACGCAGTATTTT
>TRBJ2-1|TRBV9|NA|once
CASSAHIGEFAYNEQFF
TGTGCCAGCAGCGCGCACATTGGGGAGTTCGCCTACAATGAGCAGTTCTTC
>TRBJ2-7|TRBV2|NA|many
CASRLLVAPSSYEQYF
TGTGCCAGCAGACTCCTTGTAGCGCCTAGCTCCTACGAGCAGTACTTC
>TRBJ2-6|TRBV6-4|NA|NA
CASRQGSGANVLTF
TGTGCCAGCAGGCAGGGCTCTGGGGCCAACGTCCTGACTTTC
>TRBJ2-2|TRBV6-5|NA|NA
CASSYTPGVTGELFF
TGTGCCAGCAGTTACACCCCAGGGGTCACCGGGGAGCTGTTTTTT
>TRBJ2-7|TRBV18|NA|NA
CASSPPGLGNEQYF
TGTGCCAGCTCCCCTCCAGGGTTGGGGAACGAGCAGTACTTC
>TRBJ2-4|TRBV11-3|TRBD1|NA
CASSGRDREGKNIQYF
TGTGCCAGCAGCGGCCGGGACAGGGAGGGCAAAAACATTCAGTACTTC